The clone carrying this T cell receptor beta chain showed up just once. No antigen is known for it. The record originates from a study of cytomegalovirus exposure and HLA in healthy donors. Notes on the study in general: The study recorded more than 150 TCR beta chains that were cytomegalovirus-associated.

The PCR was carried out with 60 Vbeta primers and 13 Jbeta primers. Measured with immunoSEQ multiplex PCR; TCRdb has only the in-frame clones, and not every one. The table includes approximately 140,000 clones, 65% to 80% detected once. This CDR3 region has 16 residues. V lost 4 bases to trimming and J lost 1 base; unmatched junction nucleotides: 6. Germline CDR1 and CDR2: SGHRS and YFSETQ. Sequenced material: PBMCs. The source of this sequence is a woman between 45 and 60 years old in good health and CMV-seropositive. The rearrangement uses TRBV5-1 and TRBJ2-2; 8 bases match TRBD1. Here the CDR3 reads CASSARTGKNTGELFF. CDR3 nucleotides: TGCGCCAGCAGCGCCCGGACAGGGAAGAACACCGGGGAGCTGTTTTTT.